This T cell receptor (beta chain) was identified during a study of T cells in Graves' hyperthyroidism and ophthalmopathy. About the study: Any treatment followed the collection of peripheral blood at initial diagnosis.

Findings of the study overall: Researchers report that a 13 V-J model separated ophthalmopathy from stable hyperthyroidism. Before onset, by a median of approximately 5.9 months, the model predicted ophthalmopathy.

In its sample, this clonotype was seen many times. The antigen is not known. RNA transcripts yielded amplified TCR beta CDR3 regions. Primed by the HTBI set, a first-round RT-PCR was run on the TCR CDR3. A single record per CDR3 protein comes from TCRdb applying MiXCR to the multiplex PCR reads. In the table there are roughly 400,000 distinct CDR3 sequences, more than 13% of which are singletons. V shed 10 bases and J shed 4 bases, with 23 bases lying between them. The CDR3 runs 15 residues. CDR1 and CDR2 from the germline V gene are MDHEN and SYDVKM. Sequencing input: blood. The chain couples TRBV28 to TRBJ2-7; D possibly corresponds to TRBD1 (6 bases). The receptor was isolated from a man aged 50 to 60 with Graves' ophthalmopathy. The CDR3, as DNA: TGTGCCACTGAAGGGGGTTTGGGGGAGAATTACGAGCAGTACTTC. The encoded protein is CATEGGLGENYEQYF.